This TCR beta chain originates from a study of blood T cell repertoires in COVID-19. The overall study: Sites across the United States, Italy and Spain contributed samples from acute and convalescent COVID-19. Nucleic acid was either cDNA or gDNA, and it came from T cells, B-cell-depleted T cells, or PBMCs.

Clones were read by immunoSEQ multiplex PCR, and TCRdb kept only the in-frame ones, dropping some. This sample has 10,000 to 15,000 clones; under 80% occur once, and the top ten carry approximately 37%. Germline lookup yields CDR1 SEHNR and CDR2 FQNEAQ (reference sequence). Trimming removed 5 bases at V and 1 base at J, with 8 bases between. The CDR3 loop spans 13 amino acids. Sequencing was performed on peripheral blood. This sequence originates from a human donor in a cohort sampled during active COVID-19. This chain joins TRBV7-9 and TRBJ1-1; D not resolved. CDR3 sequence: CASSGRGNTEAFF. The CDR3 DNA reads TGTGCCAGCAGCGGCCGGGGGAACACTGAAGCTTTCTTT.